Listed below are T cell receptor beta chains from one sample, sequenced in a study of cytomegalovirus exposure and HLA in healthy donors. Sequencing used immunoSEQ multiplex PCR; TCRdb keeps in-frame clones, though not all of them. The table shows roughly 250,000 clones, with about 90% occurring only once. Sequencing input: PBMCs. These receptors were taken from a woman under 40 in good health and CMV-seropositive. The CDR3 runs from the conserved cysteine through the conserved F or W. A D gene is named only where the DNA matches it firmly. The size of a clone is reported for some rows only, either as once, few or many, or as a class for expanded clones.

V: TRBV27
D: NA
size: NA
J: TRBJ2-3
CDR3: CASSLRPRDTLEADTQYF
DNA: TGTGCCAGCAGTTTACGTCCCCGGGACACGCTTGAGGCAGATACGCAGTATTTT

V: TRBV4-2
D: TRBD2
size: NA
J: TRBJ2-3
CDR3: CASSQDGSSGDTQYF
DNA: TGTGCCAGCAGCCAAGATGGGTCTAGCGGAGATACGCAGTATTTT

V: TRBV19
D: TRBD1
size: NA
J: TRBJ1-2
CDR3: CASSIVAGTVNGYTF
DNA: TGTGCCAGTAGTATAGTCGCCGGGACAGTCAATGGCTACACCTTC

V: TRBV5-1
D: TRBD1
size: NA
J: TRBJ2-2
CDR3: CAGKVGTGGTGELFF
DNA: TGCGCCGGCAAAGTGGGGACAGGGGGCACCGGGGAGCTGTTTTTT

V: TRBV2
D: NA
size: NA
J: TRBJ1-5
CDR3: CASSREDGQPQHF
DNA: TGTGCCAGCAGCAGGGAAGATGGTCAGCCCCAGCATTTT

V: TRBV5-1
D: TRBD1
size: few
J: TRBJ2-7
CDR3: CASRQTPGQNYEQYF
DNA: TGCGCCAGCAGGCAGACACCGGGACAGAACTACGAGCAGTACTTC

V: TRBV11-2
D: NA
size: NA
J: TRBJ2-4
CDR3: CASSPGSHIQYF
DNA: TGTGCCAGCAGCCCGGGTTCACACATTCAGTACTTC

V: TRBV5-6
D: NA
size: NA
J: TRBJ1-1
CDR3: CASSLVVGEYTEAFF
DNA: TGTGCCAGCAGCTTGGTCGTAGGGGAATACACTGAAGCTTTCTTT

V: TRBV2
D: TRBD1
size: NA
J: TRBJ1-5
CDR3: CASSDRGNANQPQHF
DNA: TGTGCCAGCAGTGACAGGGGGAACGCCAATCAGCCCCAGCATTTT

V: TRBV6-5
D: NA
size: NA
J: TRBJ1-4
CDR3: CASSPGFATNEKLFF
DNA: TGTGCCAGCAGCCCAGGGTTTGCAACTAATGAAAAACTGTTTTTT

V: TRBV7-3
D: TRBD2
size: once
J: TRBJ2-6
CDR3: CASSLTPGGAGANVLTF
DNA: TGTGCCAGCAGCTTAACACCGGGGGGGGCTGGGGCCAACGTCCTGACTTTC

V: TRBV27
D: NA
size: once
J: TRBJ2-7
CDR3: CASRRQDQSDEQYF
DNA: TGTGCCAGCAGGAGACAGGACCAATCTGACGAGCAGTACTTC

V: TRBV5-6
D: TRBD1
size: NA
J: TRBJ1-3
CDR3: CASSFGQGVISGNTIYF
DNA: TGTGCCAGCAGCTTCGGGCAGGGGGTCATCTCTGGAAACACCATATATTTT

V: TRBV10-3
D: TRBD1
size: NA
J: TRBJ2-7
CDR3: CATEGTDYEQYF
DNA: TGTGCCACGGAAGGGACAGATTACGAGCAGTACTTC

V: TRBV29-1
D: TRBD1
size: NA
J: TRBJ1-2
CDR3: CSEKQYRDSRGSTF
DNA: TGCAGCGAGAAGCAATACCGGGACAGTCGTGGTTCGACCTTC

V: TRBV4-2
D: TRBD2
size: NA
J: TRBJ2-1
CDR3: CASSQESSGILDEQFF
DNA: TGTGCCAGCAGCCAAGAATCTAGCGGGATTCTGGATGAGCAGTTCTTC

V: TRBV11-1
D: TRBD1
size: NA
J: TRBJ2-7
CDR3: CASSFRDRVYEQYF
DNA: TGTGCCAGCAGCTTTCGGGACAGAGTCTACGAGCAGTACTTC

V: TRBV7-8
D: TRBD1
size: NA
J: TRBJ2-2
CDR3: CASSLGQGADTGELFF
DNA: TGTGCCAGCAGTCTAGGACAGGGGGCGGACACCGGGGAGCTGTTTTTT

V: TRBV5-1
D: NA
size: once
J: TRBJ1-1
CDR3: CASSFRSQRNTEAFF
DNA: TGCGCCAGCAGCTTTCGTTCACAAAGGAACACTGAAGCTTTCTTT

V: TRBV18
D: NA
size: NA
J: TRBJ2-2
CDR3: CASSHFRDTNTGELFF
DNA: TGTGCCAGCTCACACTTCCGGGACACCAACACCGGGGAGCTGTTTTTT

V: TRBV27
D: TRBD2
size: NA
J: TRBJ2-7
CDR3: CASSLYLGGSIYEQYF
DNA: TGTGCCAGCAGTTTGTACTTAGGCGGGAGCATCTACGAGCAGTACTTC

V: TRBV4-1
D: NA
size: NA
J: TRBJ2-1
CDR3: CASSQFFTNEQFF
DNA: TGCGCCAGCAGCCAATTTTTCACAAATGAGCAGTTCTTC

V: TRBV28
D: NA
size: NA
J: TRBJ1-2
CDR3: CASSLFPPRDYGYTF
DNA: TGTGCCAGCAGTTTATTCCCCCCCCGGGACTATGGCTACACCTTC

V: TRBV5-1
D: NA
size: NA
J: TRBJ2-7
CDR3: CASSLAGIGSDEQYF
DNA: TGCGCCAGCAGCTTGGCAGGAATCGGTTCGGACGAGCAGTACTTC

V: TRBV6-6
D: TRBD1
size: NA
J: TRBJ1-2
CDR3: CASSYGGQEVSGYTF
DNA: TGTGCCAGCAGTTACGGGGGACAGGAAGTCAGTGGCTACACCTTC

V: TRBV6-5
D: NA
size: NA
J: TRBJ2-2
CDR3: CASRPGHANTGELFF
DNA: TGTGCCAGCAGACCAGGGCACGCGAACACCGGGGAGCTGTTTTTT

V: TRBV30
D: NA
size: NA
J: TRBJ2-3
CDR3: CALESSTDTQYF
DNA: TGTGCCCTAGAATCTAGCACAGATACGCAGTATTTT

V: TRBV6-5
D: TRBD1
size: NA
J: TRBJ1-5
CDR3: CASTSGQGFQPQHF
DNA: TGTGCCAGCACCTCCGGACAGGGGTTTCAGCCCCAGCATTTT

V: TRBV5-6
D: NA
size: NA
J: TRBJ1-5
CDR3: CASSLGQMNQPQHF
DNA: TGTGCCAGCAGCTTGGGACAGATGAATCAGCCCCAGCATTTT

V: TRBV5-6
D: TRBD2
size: NA
J: TRBJ2-7
CDR3: CASSLAGRAGYEQYF
DNA: TGTGCCAGCAGCTTGGCCGGGAGGGCCGGATACGAGCAGTACTTC

V: TRBV5-1
D: NA
size: once
J: TRBJ2-7
CDR3: CASSLLEGLGYEQYF
DNA: TGCGCCAGCAGCTTATTGGAGGGATTGGGCTACGAGCAGTACTTC